Each of the 20 T cell receptor beta chains below was sequenced from the same sample in a study of cytomegalovirus exposure and HLA in healthy donors. Vbeta (60) and Jbeta (13) primers were used in the PCR. Data came from immunoSEQ multiplex PCR; TCRdb stores just in-frame clones and leaves some out. Altogether approximately 99,000 clones are present, roughly two thirds being singletons, with the ten largest covering less than 4.5%. The sequenced sample consisted of PBMCs. Receptors were obtained from a man aged 40-50 years in good health and CMV-seronegative.

V usage is TRBV14 and J usage is TRBJ1-2; the D is unclear. The CDR3 has 12 amino acids. Trimming stripped 3 bases from V and 8 bases from J, with 10 bases between. CDR1 is SGHDN, CDR2 FVKESK, per germline. The CDR3 loop is CASSHGVGGYTF. CDR3 nucleotide sequence: TGTGCCAGCAGCCACGGGGTCGGCGGCTACACCTTC.

The chain has TRBV7-2 and TRBJ1-2; no clear D. V was pared by 1 base and J by 5 bases, with 11 bases between. Germline V gives CDR1 SGHTA, CDR2 FQGNSA. This CDR3 has 14 residues. CDR3 sequence (DNA): TGTGCCAGCAGCTTAGGCTCGGGGAAGTATGGCTACACCTTC. It translates to CASSLGSGKYGYTF.

The chain employs TRBV7-6 and TRBJ2-5; 8 nucleotides agree with TRBD2. V lost 5 bases to trimming and J lost 4 bases; unmatched junction nucleotides: 12. CDR1 and CDR2 from the germline V gene are SGHVS and FNYEAQ. The CDR3 has 16 residues. This chain's CDR3 is CASSPAGGGPAETQYF. In nucleotides, the CDR3 is TGTGCCAGCAGCCCGGCGGGCGGGGGGCCCGCAGAGACCCAGTACTTC.

This chain's CDR3 is CASSPKGQGSEQYF. In DNA, the CDR3 is TGTGCCAGCTCACCGAAGGGACAGGGGAGCGAGCAGTACTTC. This chain uses TRBV18 with TRBJ2-7; 10 nucleotides agree with TRBD1. The ends lost 3 bases at V and 6 bases at J; junction bases unmatched: 5. Germline CDR1 is KGHSH and CDR2 is LQKENI. The CDR3 length is 14 residues.

The chain has TRBV5-1 and TRBJ2-1, with TRBD1 matching 7 bases. The CDR3 runs to 14 residues. V shed 4 bases, J shed 6 bases, and the junction held 7 bases outside the gene matches. Per germline, CDR1 SGHRS and CDR2 YFSETQ. For the CDR3, the DNA is TGCGCCAGCAGCCTCGGGACAGCTATCAATGAGCAGTTCTTC. This gives the protein CASSLGTAINEQFF.

This clone has more than one count but fewer than ten. The rearrangement links TRBV6-5 to TRBJ2-7; D is uncertain. V lost 0 bases and J 4 bases, leaving 16 bases between the germline ends. The CDR3 consists of 16 residues. Germline CDR1 MNHEY, CDR2 SVGAGI. In DNA form, the CDR3 reads TGTGCCAGCAGTTACTCCCGCGATGCTCGCCCGTACGAGCAGTACTTC. Its protein product is CASSYSRDARPYEQYF.

The chain joins TRBV5-1 to TRBJ1-1, with D possibly TRBD1 on 6 matching bases. Germline lookup yields CDR1 SGHRS and CDR2 YFSETQ. The CDR3 has 15 residues. Deletions cut 4 bases from V and 5 bases from J, with 18 bases between. CDR3 protein: CASSQRTVGETEAFF. The CDR3 region has the DNA TGCGCCAGCAGCCAAAGGACAGTTGGGGAGACTGAAGCTTTCTTT.

This chain links TRBV5-1 with TRBJ2-3; unclear D gene. CDR3 length: 14 amino acids. V was trimmed by 7 bases and J by 5 bases, leaving 17 bases between them. The germline CDR1 and CDR2 sequences are SGHRS and YFSETQ. The CDR3 DNA sequence: TGCGCCAGCCAACCACGCGAGTCCCGAGATACGCAGTATTTT. It is translated as CASQPRESRDTQYF. Based on the CDR3 plus reference TRBV5-1 and TRBJ2-3, the full variable domain is KAGVTQTPRYLIKTRGQQVTLSCSPISGHRSVSWYQQTPGQGLQFLFEYFSETQRNKGNFPGRFSGRQFSNSRSEMNVSTLELGDSALYLCASQPRESRDTQYFGPGTRLTVL.

The rearrangement joins TRBV10-3 to TRBJ2-7; 7 bases agree with TRBD2. This CDR3 has 13 residues. With V trimmed by 6 bases and J by 6 bases, 8 bases remained unmatched. CDR1 and CDR2 (germline): ENHRY, SYGVKD. CDR3 loop: CAIRPSGDREQYF. The DNA for the CDR3 is TGTGCCATCAGGCCCAGCGGGGACCGCGAGCAGTACTTC.

The genes are TRBV14 and TRBJ2-5; the D gene is possibly TRBD2 (6 bases). The CDR3 is 14 residues long. V was cut by 0 bases and J by 3 bases, with 8 bases left in between. Germline-derived CDR1 and CDR2 are SGHDN and FVKESK. The CDR3 coding sequence is TGTGCCAGCAGCCAAGAGGGGGAGGAAGAGACCCAGTACTTC. Encoded protein: CASSQEGEEETQYF.

The CDR3: CASSQDGWGLDTQYF. CDR3 DNA: TGTGCCAGCAGCCAAGATGGATGGGGGCTAGATACGCAGTATTTT. The chain joins TRBV4-2 to TRBJ2-3; a possible D gene is TRBD1 (6 bases). Trimming left V 0 bases short and J 5 bases short, with 12 bases between. Germline-derived CDR1 and CDR2 are LGHNA and YNFKEQ. The CDR3 runs 15 residues.

V is TRBV5-1 and J is TRBJ1-1; perhaps TRBD1 as D (5 bases). This CDR3 is 15 amino acids long. Trimming pared 0 bases from V and 1 base from J, leaving 10 bases between. Germline CDR1 and CDR2: SGHRS and YFSETQ. CDR3 bases: TGCGCCAGCAGCTTGGAGCCGCAGGGGAACACTGAAGCTTTCTTT. Translated: CASSLEPQGNTEAFF.

The V and J genes are TRBV7-9 and TRBJ1-6; tentatively, D is TRBD1 (6 bases). Trimming took 4 bases from V and 7 from J, leaving 14 bases between them. The CDR3 is 15 amino acids. Germline V gives CDR1 SEHNR, CDR2 FQNEAQ (reference sequence). CDR3 bases: TGTGCCAGCAGCTATACTGGGGGGGGCAATTCACCCCTCCACTTT. Its translation is CASSYTGGGNSPLHF.

This chain connects TRBV19 to TRBJ2-7; D unresolved. The CDR3 sequence is 15 residues long. V lost 3 bases and J lost 3, with 15 bases in between. Germline-derived CDR1 and CDR2 are LNHDA and SQIVND (reference sequence). The chain's CDR3 is CASSIYPFSGYEQYF. In nucleotides, the CDR3 is TGTGCCAGTAGTATTTACCCCTTCTCGGGCTACGAGCAGTACTTC.

This clone was picked up one time. V is TRBV30 and J is TRBJ1-1; D is possibly TRBD1 (5 bases). Germline values: CDR1 GTSNPN, CDR2 SVGIG (reference sequence). V was pared by 2 bases and J by 7 bases, with 11 bases between. This CDR3 region has 12 residues. The CDR3 region is CAWSSGHIEAFF. CDR3 DNA sequence: TGTGCCTGGAGTTCAGGACACATTGAAGCTTTCTTT.

The chain links TRBV28 to TRBJ1-5; possibly TRBD1 for D (6 bases). Trimming took 6 bases from V and 7 from J, leaving 16 bases between them. There are 14 residues in the CDR3. Germline CDR1 and CDR2: MDHEN and SYDVKM. CDR3: CASSRQGRGQPQHF. The CDR3 DNA reads TGTGCCAGCAGCAGGCAGGGGAGGGGCCAGCCCCAGCATTTT.

This clone appeared a few times. This chain links TRBV29-1 with TRBJ2-7, with D possibly being TRBD2 (5 bases). CDR1 and CDR2 (germline): SQVTM, ANQGSEA. The CDR3 consists of 15 residues. V was trimmed by 0 bases and J by 6 bases, leaving 18 bases between them. CDR3 in amino acids: CSVEDGVGSEPEQYF. The DNA of the CDR3 is TGCAGCGTTGAAGATGGAGTTGGTAGCGAGCCCGAGCAGTACTTC.

The chain uses TRBV7-9 and TRBJ1-4; 9 bases fit TRBD1. V gave up 5 bases and J gave up 8 bases; unmatched junction bases: 6. CDR3 length: 14 amino acids. Germline CDR1 is SEHNR and CDR2 is FQNEAQ (reference sequence). As DNA, the CDR3 is TGTGCCAGCAGCGAGGACAGGGGTCGGGAAAAACTGTTTTTT. Translated, it gives CASSEDRGREKLFF.

The rearrangement joins TRBV28 to TRBJ1-2; 12 bases are shared with TRBD1. This CDR3 contains 16 residues. Looked up from germline, CDR1 is MDHEN and CDR2 is SYDVKM. The J segment lost 8 bases and the V segment lost 7 bases, leaving 14 bases of the junction unmatched. The CDR3 is CASTSPPGTGGGGYTF. The DNA for the CDR3 is TGTGCCAGCACTTCTCCCCCGGGGACAGGGGGCGGGGGCTACACCTTC.

This clone was observed a handful of times. CDR3 sequence: CASSHRGTKYNEQFF. The CDR3 DNA reads as TGTGCCAGCAGCCATCGCGGGACTAAATACAATGAGCAGTTCTTC. This chain uses TRBV4-2 with TRBJ2-1; 7 nucleotides agree with TRBD2. After removal of 3 bases from V and 4 bases from J, the junction contained 6 bases not matched to a gene. CDR3 size: 15 residues. Germline-derived CDR1 and CDR2 are LGHNA and YNFKEQ.